Ten or more counts support the clone carrying this T cell receptor (beta chain). Antigen: not known. The data stem from a study of T cell repertoires in cytomegalovirus infection. In the study overall: Indications came from public TCR beta signatures; they pointed to CMV infection and to a matching HLA type. Study findings and constraints: Dominating the ex vivo response were TCR beta clonotypes that were CMV-specific and HLA-C-restricted. Accumulated public TCR beta family frequency recognized individuals carrying CMV together with the relevant HLA.

V was clipped by 4 bases and J by 0 bases, with 8 bases between them. The CDR3 is made up of 14 amino acids. CDR1 SNHLY and CDR2 FYNNEI come from the germline V gene. TCRdb re-analysed the reads in MiXCR, keeping a single row per CDR3 protein. The data contain 480,000 or so distinct CDR3 sequences, over 9% of them singletons. The receptor comes from a human donor in good health (CMV status not recorded). Some clones in this sample may be carry-over from other donors' samples. Sequencing was performed on PBMCs. The J gene is TRBJ2-3, the V gene TRBV2; weak D call: TRBD1 (5 bases). CDR3: CASSAGPSTDTQYF. The CDR3 DNA reads TGTGCCAGCAGTGCAGGGCCGAGCACAGATACGCAGTATTTT.